These 15 T cell receptor beta chains originate from one sample sequenced in a study of T cell responses to AZD1222 COVID-19 vaccine. Sequenced by immunoSEQ multiplex PCR; TCRdb stores in-frame clones only, minus some. This sample has around 150,000 clones, with roughly 91% found just once. Sequencing was performed on peripheral blood, taken 28 days after the second AZD1222 dose. These receptors all come from an adult who received the AZD1222 COVID-19 vaccine.

V usage is TRBV10-3 and J usage is TRBJ2-7; maybe TRBD1 (6 bases). The germline gives CDR1 ENHRY, CDR2 SYGVKD. The V gene lost 11 bases and the J gene lost 2 bases, with 13 bases spanning the gap. This CDR3 has 12 residues. CDR3 nucleotide sequence: TGTGCCGTGAGCCGGGACACCTACGAGCAGTACTTC. Amino acid sequence: CAVSRDTYEQYF.

This rearrangement joins TRBV3-1 (or the pseudogene TRBV3-2) to TRBJ1-6; no definite D call. Deletions cut 3 bases from V and 7 bases from J, with 13 bases between. This CDR3 spans 15 amino acids. Germline V gives CDR1 LGHDT, CDR2 YNNKEL (reference sequence). In DNA form, the CDR3 reads TGTGCCAGCAGCCAGCGGAAACTTCGAAATTCACCCCTCCACTTT. Encoded protein: CASSQRKLRNSPLHF.

Concerning this clone itself: Different DNA sequences within this sample yield the same CDR3. The chain is built from TRBV30 and TRBJ1-4; D remains ambiguous. This CDR3 has 12 amino acids. V shed 1 base and J shed 8 bases, with 8 bases lying between them. Germline V lookup: CDR1 GTSNPN, CDR2 SVGIG (reference sequence). CDR3 residues: CAWSGLGEKLFF. As DNA, the CDR3 is TGTGCCTGGAGTGGGTTAGGGGAAAAACTGTTTTTT.

This clone has a single count. V and J are TRBV28 and TRBJ2-3; 15 bases are shared with TRBD2. Germline V gene data show CDR1 as MDHEN and CDR2 as SYDVKM. The CDR3 extends over 16 amino acids. Germline trimming cut 6 bases from V and 5 bases from J; bases unmatched to any gene: 6. CDR3 nucleotide sequence: TGTGCCAGCAGCCCCGGACTAGCGGGAGGGAAAGATACGCAGTATTTT. Translated: CASSPGLAGGKDTQYF.

Worth noting for this clone: This sample also contains other DNA sequences that code for the same CDR3. The chain couples TRBV5-5 to TRBJ1-1, with D unresolved. Trimming took 0 bases from V and 4 from J, leaving 7 bases between them. Germline values: CDR1 SGHKS, CDR2 YYEKEE (reference sequence). The CDR3 loop spans 13 amino acids. The CDR3 region is CASSLGVSTEAFF. The CDR3 region has the DNA TGTGCCAGCAGCTTGGGTGTGAGCACTGAAGCTTTCTTT. Based on the CDR3 plus reference TRBV5-5 and TRBJ1-1, the full variable domain is DAGVTQSPTHLIKTRGQQVTLRCSPISGHKSVSWYQQVLGQGPQFIFQYYEKEERGRGNFPDRFSARQFPNYSSELNVNALLLGDSALYLCASSLGVSTEAFFGQGTRLTVV.

This chain links TRBV6-5 with TRBJ2-7, with D perhaps assigned TRBD1 or TRBD2 (5 bases each). The V gene's germline CDR1 is MNHEY and CDR2 SVGAGI. This CDR3 spans 16 amino acids. V lost 2 bases and J lost 6, with 20 bases in between. For the CDR3, the DNA is TGTGCCAGCAGTTACAACGGGCTAGCTCGGGGCGGCGAGCAGTACTTC. Encoded protein: CASSYNGLARGGEQYF.

The J gene is TRBJ2-1, the V gene TRBV19; 7 bases match TRBD2. V lost 8 bases to trimming and J lost 1 base; unmatched junction nucleotides: 8. The CDR3 runs 15 residues. Germline V lookup: CDR1 LNHDA, CDR2 SQIVND (reference sequence). The CDR3 region has the DNA TGTGCCAGTCATGGGGGGGGTATGTCCTACAATGAGCAGTTCTTC. Translating it yields CASHGGGMSYNEQFF. The whole variable domain, filled in from reference TRBV19 and TRBJ2-1, reads DGGITQSPKYLFRKEGQNVTLSCEQNLNHDAMYWYRQDPGQGLRLIYYSQIVNDFQKGDIAEGYSVSREKKESFPLTVTSAQKNPTAFYLCASHGGGMSYNEQFFGPGTRLTVL.

The V call is TRBV30, the J call TRBJ1-1; the D is unclear. Per germline, CDR1 GTSNPN and CDR2 SVGIG (reference sequence). V was pared by 3 bases and J by 0 bases, with 14 bases between. The CDR3 has 15 amino acids. The DNA for the CDR3 is TGTGCCTGGAGCAAGACCACAGTTATGAACACTGAAGCTTTCTTT. Translation gives CAWSKTTVMNTEAFF.

V gene TRBV27 combines with J gene TRBJ1-2, with 7 bases that match TRBD1. The CDR3 consists of 14 residues. The germline V gene has CDR1 MNHEY and CDR2 SMNVEV (reference sequence). V was clipped by 6 bases and J by 5 bases; unmatched bases: 9. This CDR3 reads CASRTTGTGYGYTF. In DNA, the CDR3 is TGTGCCAGCAGGACGACAGGGACTGGTTATGGCTACACCTTC.

This clone appeared a few times. The chain joins TRBV28 to TRBJ2-7, with D perhaps given as TRBD1 or TRBD2 (6 bases each). Germline-derived CDR1 and CDR2 are MDHEN and SYDVKM. V was pared by 7 bases and J by 5 bases, with 30 bases between. The CDR3 has 18 residues. CDR3 nucleotide sequence: TGTGCCAGCACCTTGGGCGTCTTTAGTGGGGGGCGAGGCCACGAGCAGTACTTC. Its translation: CASTLGVFSGGRGHEQYF.

The DNA of the CDR3 is TGTGCCAGCAGTGAGGGGGTGAGGGGGAGCGGCACAGATACGCAGTATTTT. It specifies CASSEGVRGSGTDTQYF. This chain uses TRBV6-4 with TRBJ2-3, with a weak D call TRBD1 (6 bases). The length of the CDR3 is 17 residues. Germline V gives CDR1 MRHNA, CDR2 SNTAGT. V lost 3 bases and J 1 base, leaving 17 bases between the germline ends.

The chain employs TRBV7-2 and TRBJ1-5, with 9 bases lining up with TRBD1. The CDR3 is made up of 16 amino acids. V lost 1 base and J lost 2; bases outside the gene matches: 3. Per germline, CDR1 SGHTA and CDR2 FQGNSA. The CDR3 reads CASSLVQGAGNQPQHF. The CDR3 coding sequence is TGTGCCAGCAGCTTAGTACAGGGGGCCGGCAATCAGCCCCAGCATTTT.

This chain uses TRBV18 with TRBJ1-1; 7 bases match TRBD1. From germline, CDR1 is KGHSH and CDR2 LQKENI. V lost 6 bases, J lost 5 bases, and 9 bases stayed unmatched. The CDR3 runs to 14 residues. CDR3 in amino acids: CASSPQTGSTEAFF. The DNA for the CDR3 is TGTGCCAGCTCCCCCCAGACAGGGTCGACTGAAGCTTTCTTT.

The V and J genes are TRBV7-2 and TRBJ1-2; no clear D. CDR3 length: 13 residues. The V end was cut by 5 bases, the J end by 2 bases, with 9 bases between. Germline-derived CDR1 and CDR2 are SGHTA and FQGNSA. The CDR3 loop is CASSRLDNYGYTF. The CDR3 DNA reads as TGTGCCAGCAGCCGATTAGACAACTATGGCTACACCTTC.

The chain is built from TRBV27 and TRBJ1-1, with 7 bases matching TRBD1. The J segment lost 0 bases and the V segment lost 4 bases, leaving 8 bases of the junction unmatched. Germline assignment: CDR1 MNHEY and CDR2 SMNVEV (reference sequence). The CDR3 runs to 16 residues. This chain's CDR3 is CASSYSTGPMNTEAFF. The CDR3 DNA follows: TGTGCCAGCAGTTATTCGACAGGGCCAATGAACACTGAAGCTTTCTTT.